The 2 T cell receptor beta chains reported below all come from one sample, sequenced in a study of T cells in Graves' hyperthyroidism and ophthalmopathy. What was amplified from RNA transcripts were TCR beta CDR3 regions. In the first-round RT-PCR of the TCR CDR3, the HTBI primer set was used. TCRdb re-called the multiplex PCR reads through MiXCR, storing one row per CDR3 protein. Of about 500,000 distinct CDR3 sequences in the sample, about 16% were seen once. Sequenced: blood. Every receptor here comes from a woman aged 25 to 39 with Graves' ophthalmopathy.

This clonotype was picked up many times. As DNA, the CDR3 is TGTGCCAGCAGTCTCACTTTAGACAGGGAACCCCGGGAGACCCAGTACTTC. It codes for CASSLTLDREPRETQYF. The chain joins TRBV28 to TRBJ2-5, with 7 bases lining up with TRBD1. This CDR3 is 17 amino acids long. With 5 bases clipped from V and 5 bases from J, the junction kept 17 bases outside the gene matches. Germline CDR1 reads MDHEN; CDR2 reads SYDVKM.

This clonotype was recorded many times. This chain connects TRBV20-1 to TRBJ1-5; D might be TRBD1 (5 bases). The CDR3 runs 13 residues. Between the trimmed V and J ends, which lost 3 bases and 8 bases, there was a span of 14 bases. CDR1 DFQATT and CDR2 SNEGSKA come from the germline V gene (reference sequence). CDR3 amino acids: CSASGGGLKPQHF. CDR3 bases: TGCAGTGCTAGTGGGGGGGGTCTGAAGCCCCAGCATTTT.